The 3 T cell receptor beta chains reported below all come from one sample, sequenced in a study of shared clonotypes between healthy human individuals. The assay was immunoSEQ multiplex PCR, and TCRdb's table has in-frame clones only and misses some. The table includes about 1,900,000 clones, over 85% detected once. Naive CD8 populations comprised CD45RO-negative cells positively selected for CCR7, excluding terminally differentiated effector memory CD45RA+ cells. Sequenced sample: naive CD8+ T cells sorted from blood. The receptors shown here come from a man aged 18 to 30 in good health.

V is TRBV2 and J is TRBJ1-5; no reliable D call. Trimming removed 8 bases at V and 0 bases at J, with 14 bases between. The CDR3 covers 15 residues. Germline V lookup: CDR1 SNHLY, CDR2 FYNNEI. CDR3 nucleotide sequence: TGTGCCAGCGCCCTTGGCCAGTTTAGCAATCAGCCCCAGCATTTT. It yields the protein CASALGQFSNQPQHF.

The chain uses TRBV27 and TRBJ2-2; the D gene could be TRBD1 or TRBD2 (6 bases each). CDR1 and CDR2 (germline): MNHEY, SMNVEV (reference sequence). This CDR3 is built from 15 residues. Trimming took 6 bases from V and 4 from J, leaving 15 bases between them. CDR3 DNA: TGTGCCAGCAGCGGGACAACGGGGGCCACCGGGGAGCTGTTTTTT. Its translation is CASSGTTGATGELFF.

The chain has TRBV6-1 and TRBJ2-7, with TRBD1 matching over 9 bases. The CDR3 consists of 15 residues. Losses at the gene ends were 4 bases for V and 2 bases for J; bases not matched to a gene: 6. Germline CDR1 is MNHNS and CDR2 is SASEGT. CDR3 in DNA: TGTGCCAGCAGTGGCCGGGACAGGGAGGCCTACGAGCAGTACTTC. Protein: CASSGRDREAYEQYF.